The clone carrying this T cell receptor (beta chain) was counted between two and nine times. Its antigen is not identified. PCR primers comprised 60 Vbeta and 13 Jbeta primers. Some clones are missing from TCRdb's copy, which holds only in-frame ones; the method was immunoSEQ multiplex PCR. The sample carries around 98,000 clones, 69% recorded once. Germline CDR1 MNHEY, CDR2 SVGAGI. The ends were cut back, 5 bases at V and 4 bases at J, with 11 bases in the middle. The CDR3 runs 13 residues. This entry is derived from a study of cytomegalovirus exposure and HLA in healthy donors. Whole-study results and caveats: In a later analysis, DRB1 alleles had the most associated TCRs; HLA-C alleles the fewest. The study designated 150 or so TCR beta chains cytomegalovirus-associated.

This TCR was recovered from a female donor in good health and CMV-seronegative. This chain uses TRBV6-5 with TRBJ1-2; a possible D gene is TRBD1 (5 bases). Sequences were obtained from PBMCs. CDR3 region: CASSPDSSYGYTF. The DNA for the CDR3 is TGTGCCAGCAGTCCCGACAGTTCCTATGGCTACACCTTC.